The next 10 T cell receptor beta chains were all read from a single sample in a study of blood T cell repertoires in COVID-19. Data came from immunoSEQ multiplex PCR; TCRdb stores just in-frame clones and leaves some out. The repertoire has approximately 81,000 clones, approximately 90% of them found once; the top ten carry approximately 1%. Sequencing was done on a sample of PBMCs or T cells enriched from blood (not recorded which). The source is a woman in her forties or fifties with acute COVID-19.

The rearrangement uses TRBV18 and TRBJ2-7, with 9 bases that match TRBD1. Germline CDR1 and CDR2: KGHSH and LQKENI. CDR3 length: 15 residues. Trimming cost V 2 bases and J 7 bases; bases outside gene matches: 9. CDR3 DNA sequence: TGTGCCAGCTCACCAGGGGACAGGGTGGCTCGTGAGCAGTACTTC. It encodes CASSPGDRVAREQYF.

J is TRBJ2-5 and V is TRBV14, with D unclear. Germline assignment: CDR1 SGHDN and CDR2 FVKESK. The CDR3 sequence is 14 residues long. V was pared by 4 bases and J by 4 bases, with 13 bases between. The CDR3 reads CASSRASEGETQYF. CDR3 sequence (DNA): TGTGCCAGCAGCCGAGCGTCCGAAGGAGAGACCCAGTACTTC. Full variable domain (missing parts from reference TRBV14 and TRBJ2-5): EAGVTQFPSHSVIEKGQTVTLRCDPISGHDNLYWYRRVMGKEIKFLLHFVKESKQDESGMPNNRFLAERTGGTYSTLKVQPAELEDSGVYFCASSRASEGETQYFGPGTRLLVL.

The chain uses TRBV19 and TRBJ1-2, with 10 nucleotides matching TRBD1. The CDR3 has 14 residues. J was trimmed by 2 bases and V by 7 bases; bases with no gene match: 4. CDR1 is LNHDA, CDR2 SQIVND, per germline (reference sequence). The CDR3 sequence: CASKPDRGNYGYTF. The CDR3 DNA reads as TGTGCCAGTAAACCGGACAGGGGGAACTATGGCTACACCTTC.

The rearrangement links TRBV5-1 to TRBJ2-7; 7 bases align to TRBD1. The CDR3 runs to 14 residues. Trimming removed 5 bases from V and 2 bases from J; junction bases left unmatched: 7. In germline, CDR1 is SGHRS, CDR2 YFSETQ. In DNA form, the CDR3 reads TGCGCCAGCAGGCAAGGGACAGCCACCTACGAGCAGTACTTC. This sequence encodes CASRQGTATYEQYF.

This chain uses TRBV28 with TRBJ2-6; D gene unclear. The CDR3 extends over 14 amino acids. CDR1 MDHEN and CDR2 SYDVKM come from the germline V gene. Trimming pared 4 bases from V and 1 base from J, leaving 5 bases between. The CDR3 nucleotides are TGTGCCAGCAGTTCCAGGTCTGGGGCCAACGTCCTGACTTTC. Its translation is CASSSRSGANVLTF. Combining the CDR3 with reference TRBV28 and TRBJ2-6 gives the whole variable domain DVKVTQSSRYLVKRTGEKVFLECVQDMDHENMFWYRQDPGLGLRLIYFSYDVKMKEKGDIPEGYSVSREKKERFSLILESASTNQTSMYLCASSSRSGANVLTFGAGSRLTVL.

This chain links TRBV7-8 with TRBJ1-1, with D perhaps matching TRBD1 (5 bases). Germline-derived CDR1 and CDR2 are SGHVS and FQNEAQ. The CDR3 has 13 residues. V lost 5 bases, J lost 5 bases, and 12 bases lay in between. In DNA, the CDR3 is TGTGCCAGCAGCCTGGGGGGAGGAACTGAAGCTTTCTTT. Translated: CASSLGGGTEAFF.

The chain combines TRBV9 with TRBJ1-6; D possibly corresponds to TRBD1 (5 bases). Germline-derived CDR1 and CDR2 are SGDLS and YYNGEE. V lost 3 bases, J lost 11 bases, and 9 bases lay in between. The CDR3 spans 12 residues. CDR3 protein: CASSAGSPPLHF. CDR3 DNA sequence: TGTGCCAGCAGCGCAGGGTCCCCACCCCTCCACTTT. Full variable domain (remainder filled in from reference TRBV9 and TRBJ1-6): DSGVTQTPKHLITATGQRVTLRCSPRSGDLSVYWYQQSLDQGLQFLIQYYNGEERAKGNILERFSAQQFPDLHSELNLSSLELGDSALYFCASSAGSPPLHFGNGTRLTVT.

The rearrangement uses TRBV19 and TRBJ1-1; D uncertain. This CDR3 is built from 13 residues. The germline V and J ends were trimmed by 3 bases and 0 bases, with 5 bases remaining between them. Germline V gives CDR1 LNHDA, CDR2 SQIVND (reference sequence). CDR3 nucleotide sequence: TGTGCCAGTAGTATTCGGTTGAACACTGAAGCTTTCTTT. This encodes CASSIRLNTEAFF.

This chain links TRBV19 with TRBJ1-1; 8 bases fit TRBD1. From germline, CDR1 is LNHDA and CDR2 SQIVND (reference sequence). V gave up 3 bases and J gave up 0 bases; unmatched junction bases: 12. The CDR3 is 18 amino acids. CDR3 region: CASSMITPGGRMNTEAFF. The CDR3 bases are TGTGCCAGTAGTATGATTACCCCAGGGGGCCGCATGAACACTGAAGCTTTCTTT.

This rearrangement joins TRBV7-6 to TRBJ2-1; the D gene is possibly TRBD1 (5 bases). The germline gives CDR1 SGHVS, CDR2 FNYEAQ. The CDR3 consists of 17 residues. V shed 2 bases and J shed 4 bases, with 18 bases lying between them. CDR3 protein: CASSLNSAGLLYNEQFF. CDR3 nucleotides: TGTGCCAGCAGCTTAAATTCGGCAGGGCTCCTATACAATGAGCAGTTCTTC. Complete variable domain (other parts from reference TRBV7-6 and TRBJ2-1): GAGVSQSPRYKVTKRGQDVALRCDPISGHVSLYWYRQALGQGPEFLTYFNYEAQQDKSGLPNDRFSAERPEGSISTLTIQRTEQRDSAMYRCASSLNSAGLLYNEQFFGPGTRLTVL.